The T cell receptor (beta chain) under discussion was sequenced for a study of T cells in localized non-small cell lung cancer. The data were produced by immunoSEQ multiplex PCR, yet TCRdb's version contains in-frame clones alone and is incomplete. This sample has tens of thousands of clones; around 89% occur once, and the top ten carry over 5%. Points from the study as a whole: The study found T cell clonality highest in uninvolved adjacent lung, above tumor. Researchers found a median approximately 55 of the top 100 tumor clones in adjacent lung.

This CDR3 has 17 residues. Per the germline V gene, CDR1 is LNHDA and CDR2 is SQIVND (reference sequence). Trimming took 6 bases from V and 0 from J, leaving 21 bases between them. Of note for this clone: Its antigen is unidentified.

The rearrangement uses TRBV19 and TRBJ2-7, with D maybe TRBD2 (5 bases). The TCR comes from a man aged 40 to 70 with stage II lung adenocarcinoma. Material: PBMCs, obtained before any cancer treatment. Here the CDR3 DNA reads TGTGCCAGTAGCTTAGGATCCAGGAAAGGGAGCTCCTACGAGCAGTACTTC. Encoded protein: CASSLGSRKGSSYEQYF.